These 3 T cell receptor beta chains were sequenced from one sample in a study of beta chain features in type 1 diabetes. General study points: There was a moderate but significant shortening of TCRB CDR3s in all four CD4+ subsets of Type 1 diabetes patients.

The authors reverse transcribed all of the isolated RNA, so sequencing captured expressed TCRB transcripts. Sequencing was performed with immunoSEQ multiplex PCR; in TCRdb, only in-frame clones are kept and a portion is missing. The sample lists roughly 730,000 clones; around 15% were seen once. The antigens for these receptors are not known. What was sequenced was naive CD4+ T cells from blood. The origin of the receptors is a man younger than 30 with type 1 diabetes.

This clone was counted a few times. This chain joins TRBV5-1 and TRBJ2-7; the match to TRBD2 covers 7 bases. The V gene end was trimmed by 4 bases and the J gene end by 6 bases; junction bases not matched to a gene: 7. Germline V gene sequence: CDR1 SGHRS, CDR2 YFSETQ. CDR3 size: 13 residues. The CDR3 here is CASSPPGGSEQYF. In nucleotides, the CDR3 is TGCGCCAGCAGCCCCCCGGGGGGAAGCGAGCAGTACTTC.

This clone was counted between two and nine times. The chain joins TRBV2 to TRBJ2-3, with D possibly TRBD2 on 7 matching bases. Germline CDR1 and CDR2: SNHLY and FYNNEI. V was clipped by 7 bases and J by 1 base, with 15 bases between them. The CDR3 spans 15 residues. The CDR3: CASTEGGIGTDTQYF. The CDR3 region has the DNA TGTGCCAGCACCGAGGGGGGGATTGGCACAGATACGCAGTATTTT.

In DNA form, the CDR3 reads TGTGCCTGGCTTAAGGAACCGGGGGACTATGGCTACACCTTC. Its protein product is CAWLKEPGDYGYTF. The J gene is TRBJ1-2, the V gene TRBV30, with D maybe TRBD1 (5 bases). CDR3 length equals 14 residues. The germline gives CDR1 GTSNPN, CDR2 SVGIG (reference sequence). Trimming pared 5 bases from V and 3 bases from J, leaving 16 bases between. Filled out from reference TRBV30 and TRBJ1-2, the complete variable domain reads SQTIHQWPATLVQPVGSPLSLECTVEGTSNPNLYWYRQAAGRGLQLLFYSVGIGQISSEVPQNLSASRPQDRQFILSSKKLLLSDSGFYLCAWLKEPGDYGYTFGSGTRLTVV.